This T cell receptor (beta chain) was sequenced in a study of cytomegalovirus exposure and HLA in healthy donors. Clones were read by immunoSEQ multiplex PCR, and TCRdb kept only the in-frame ones, dropping some. The sample has about 150,000 clones, roughly nine tenths seen once. Germline CDR1 is LNHDA and CDR2 is SQIVND (reference sequence). The J segment lost 1 base and the V segment lost 4 bases, leaving 6 bases of the junction unmatched. CDR3 length equals 15 residues. Sequenced input: PBMCs. The chain links TRBV19 to TRBJ1-2; 7 nucleotides line up with TRBD1. The source is a woman in her late teens or twenties in good health and CMV-seropositive. The CDR3 region is CASSRDQGDNYGYTF. The CDR3 nucleotides read TGTGCCAGTAGTAGGGATCAGGGGGATAACTATGGCTACACCTTC.